The clone carrying this T cell receptor (beta chain) has a single count. These data originate in a study of OX40 agonist ivuxolimab in advanced cancers. V lost 0 bases to trimming and J lost 10 bases, with 11 bases between them. The CDR3 contains 13 residues. Germline V gene lookup returns CDR1 SGHNT and CDR2 YYREEE (reference sequence). Repertoires were generated with immunoSEQ multiplex PCR, while TCRdb's copy carries only in-frame clones and drops some. The table records approximately 99,000 clones, approximately 93% of them present only once. The sequenced sample was CD4+ or CD8+ T cells sorted from blood, obtained in a trial of the OX40 agonist ivuxolimab. The clonotype was recovered from an adult with an advanced solid tumor such as melanoma, head and neck, liver or kidney cancer. This sequence joins TRBV5-4 and TRBJ2-1, with a possible D match to TRBD2 (6 bases). The CDR3 DNA reads as TGTGCCAGCAGCTTGGCTGGGCTAGCGGAGCAGTTCTTC. Its translation: CASSLAGLAEQFF. The whole variable domain, remainder taken from reference TRBV5-4 and TRBJ2-1, is ETGVTQSPTHLIKTRGQQVTLRCSSQSGHNTVSWYQQALGQGPQFIFQYYREEENGRGNFPPRFSGLQFPNYSSELNVNALELDDSALYLCASSLAGLAEQFFGPGTRLTVL.